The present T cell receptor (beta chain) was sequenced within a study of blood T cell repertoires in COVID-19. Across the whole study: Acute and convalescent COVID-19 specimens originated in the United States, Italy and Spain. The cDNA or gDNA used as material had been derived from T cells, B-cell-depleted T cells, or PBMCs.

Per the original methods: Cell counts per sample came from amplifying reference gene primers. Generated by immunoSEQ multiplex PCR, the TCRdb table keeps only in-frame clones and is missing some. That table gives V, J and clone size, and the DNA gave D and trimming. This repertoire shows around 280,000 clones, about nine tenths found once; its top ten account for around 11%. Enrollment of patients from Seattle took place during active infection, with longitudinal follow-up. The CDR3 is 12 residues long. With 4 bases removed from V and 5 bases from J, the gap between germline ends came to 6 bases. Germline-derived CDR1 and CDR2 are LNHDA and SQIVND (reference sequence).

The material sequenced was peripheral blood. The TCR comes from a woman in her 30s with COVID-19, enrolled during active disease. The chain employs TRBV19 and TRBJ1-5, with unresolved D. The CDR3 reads CASSNSYQPQHF. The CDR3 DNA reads TGTGCCAGTAGTAACAGTTATCAGCCCCAGCATTTT.